This T cell receptor (beta chain) was observed in a study of molecular identifiers for immune sequencing clone quantification. TCRdb re-called the PCR reads through MiXCR, storing one row per CDR3 protein. The sample carries roughly 630,000 distinct CDR3 sequences, around 25% recorded once. This clonotype showed up just a few times. The CDR3 consists of 14 residues. CDR1 is LNHDA and CDR2 is SQIVND in the germline V gene (reference sequence). V was pared by 5 bases and J by 6 bases, with 7 bases of the junction left unmatched. The receptor was isolated from a human donor in good health. Some libraries in this study had Jurkat cell RNA spiked in. The rearrangement uses TRBV19 and TRBJ2-7; 10 bases map to TRBD1. The sequencing input was naive CD8+ T cells from blood, with Jurkat cell RNA spiked in. Specified subset: FACS-sorted CD8+CD4-CCR7+CD45RA+ naive T cells. CDR3 DNA sequence: TGTGCCAGTAGTCCACGACAGGGGGCGGCCGAGCAGTACTTC. Its protein is CASSPRQGAAEQYF.